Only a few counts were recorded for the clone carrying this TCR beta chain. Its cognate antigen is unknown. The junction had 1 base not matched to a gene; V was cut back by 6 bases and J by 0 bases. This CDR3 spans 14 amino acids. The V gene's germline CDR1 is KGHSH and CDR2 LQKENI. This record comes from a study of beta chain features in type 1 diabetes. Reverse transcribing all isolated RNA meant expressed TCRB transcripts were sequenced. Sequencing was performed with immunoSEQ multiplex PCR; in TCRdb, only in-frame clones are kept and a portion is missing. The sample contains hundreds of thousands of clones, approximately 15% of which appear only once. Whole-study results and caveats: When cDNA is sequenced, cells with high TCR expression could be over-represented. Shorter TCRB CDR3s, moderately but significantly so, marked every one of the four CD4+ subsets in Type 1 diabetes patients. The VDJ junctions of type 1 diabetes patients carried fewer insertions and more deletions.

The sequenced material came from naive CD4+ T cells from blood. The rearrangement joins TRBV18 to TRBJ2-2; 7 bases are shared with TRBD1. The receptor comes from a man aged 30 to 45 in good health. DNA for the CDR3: TGTGCCAGCTCCGGGACAGCGAACACCGGGGAGCTGTTTTTT. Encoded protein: CASSGTANTGELFF.